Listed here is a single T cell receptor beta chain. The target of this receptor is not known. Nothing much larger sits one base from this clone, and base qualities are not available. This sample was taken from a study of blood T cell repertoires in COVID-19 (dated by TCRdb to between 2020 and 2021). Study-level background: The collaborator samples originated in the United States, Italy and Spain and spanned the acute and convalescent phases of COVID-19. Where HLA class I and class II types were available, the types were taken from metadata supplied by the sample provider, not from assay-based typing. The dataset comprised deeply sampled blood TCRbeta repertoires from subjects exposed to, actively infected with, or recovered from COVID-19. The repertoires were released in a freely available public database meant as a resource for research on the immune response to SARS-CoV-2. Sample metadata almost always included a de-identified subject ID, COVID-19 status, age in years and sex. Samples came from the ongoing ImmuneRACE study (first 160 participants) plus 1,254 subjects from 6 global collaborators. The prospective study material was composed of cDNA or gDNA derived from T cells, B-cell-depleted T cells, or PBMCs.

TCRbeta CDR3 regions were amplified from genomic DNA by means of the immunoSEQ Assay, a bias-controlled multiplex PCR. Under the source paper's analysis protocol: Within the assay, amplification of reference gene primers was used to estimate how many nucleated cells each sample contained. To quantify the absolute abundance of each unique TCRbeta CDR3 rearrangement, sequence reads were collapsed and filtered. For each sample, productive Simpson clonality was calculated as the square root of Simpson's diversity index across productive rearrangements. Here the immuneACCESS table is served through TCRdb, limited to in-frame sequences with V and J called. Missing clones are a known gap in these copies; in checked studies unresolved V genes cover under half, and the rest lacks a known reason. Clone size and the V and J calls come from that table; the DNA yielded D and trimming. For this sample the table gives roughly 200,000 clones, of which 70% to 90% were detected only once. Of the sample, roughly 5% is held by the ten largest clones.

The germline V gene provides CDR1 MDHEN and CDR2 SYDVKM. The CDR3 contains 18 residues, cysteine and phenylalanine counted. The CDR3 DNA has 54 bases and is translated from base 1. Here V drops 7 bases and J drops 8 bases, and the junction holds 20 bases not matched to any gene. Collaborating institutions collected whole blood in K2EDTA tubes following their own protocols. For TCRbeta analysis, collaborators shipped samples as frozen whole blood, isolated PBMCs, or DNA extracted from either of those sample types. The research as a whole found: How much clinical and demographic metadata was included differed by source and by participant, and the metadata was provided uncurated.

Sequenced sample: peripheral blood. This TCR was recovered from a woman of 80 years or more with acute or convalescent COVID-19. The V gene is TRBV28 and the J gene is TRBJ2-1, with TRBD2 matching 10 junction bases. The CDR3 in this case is CASNPNLGRLAGWDEQFF. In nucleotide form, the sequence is TGTGCCAGCAACCCGAACTTGGGAAGACTAGCGGGTTGGGATGAGCAGTTCTTC. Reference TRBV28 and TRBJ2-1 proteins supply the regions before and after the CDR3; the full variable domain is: DVKVTQSSRYLVKRTGEKVFLECVQDMDHENMFWYRQDPGLGLRLIYFSYDVKMKEKGDIPEGYSVSREKKERFSLILESASTNQTSMYLCASNPNLGRLAGWDEQFFGPGTRLTVL.